This T cell receptor beta chain was captured by sequencing in a study of blood T cells in healthy people across ages. Concerning this clonotype: A single base separates this from a much larger clone, so it may be a read error.

CDR3 size: 16 residues. Looked up from germline, CDR1 is KGHDR and CDR2 is SFDVKD. V lost 6 bases and J lost 1, with 17 bases in between. Sample-barcoded 5' priming and a J-beta primer mix drove a second PCR of roughly 7 to 11 cycles. Using its own MiXCR run on the 5' RACE reads, TCRdb lists one record per CDR3 protein. The sample has some 890,000 distinct CDR3 sequences, 29% seen once. The sample was also reused in another study, on T cells of mothers and their children. As that study records: For each mother, over 9.5 million TCR beta CDR3 reads were obtained, and for each child, about 3 million.

The sequenced material came from blood. This chain uses TRBV24-1 with TRBJ2-5, with TRBD1 as a possible D gene (7 bases). The TCR sequence derives from a woman in her thirties or forties in good health. CDR3 loop: CATSNYRGGIQETQYF. The CDR3 coding sequence is TGTGCCACCAGTAATTACAGGGGAGGTATCCAAGAGACCCAGTACTTC.